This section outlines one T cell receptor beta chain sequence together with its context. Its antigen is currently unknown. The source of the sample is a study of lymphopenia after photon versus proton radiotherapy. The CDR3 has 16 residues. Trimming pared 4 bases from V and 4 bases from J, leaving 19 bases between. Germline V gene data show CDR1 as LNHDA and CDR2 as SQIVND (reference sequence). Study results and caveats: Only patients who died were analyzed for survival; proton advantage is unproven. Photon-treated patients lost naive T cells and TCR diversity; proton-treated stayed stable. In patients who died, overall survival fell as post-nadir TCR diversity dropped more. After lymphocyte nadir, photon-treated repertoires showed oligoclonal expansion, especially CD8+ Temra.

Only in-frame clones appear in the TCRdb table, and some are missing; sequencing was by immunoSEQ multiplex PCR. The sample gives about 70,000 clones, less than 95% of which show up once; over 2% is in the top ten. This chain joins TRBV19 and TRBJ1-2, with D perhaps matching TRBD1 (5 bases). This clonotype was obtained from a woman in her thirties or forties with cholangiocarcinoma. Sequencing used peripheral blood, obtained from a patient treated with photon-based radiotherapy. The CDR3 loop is CASSTQRGKGSYGYTF. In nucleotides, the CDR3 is TGTGCCAGTAGTACCCAACGGGGGAAAGGGAGCTATGGCTACACCTTC.